This TCR beta chain was identified in a study of blood T cell repertoires in COVID-19 (dated by TCRdb to 2018 to 2020). Study-level background: The collaborator samples originated in the United States, Italy and Spain and spanned the acute and convalescent phases of COVID-19. A freely available public database, intended as a resource for researchers studying the immune response to SARS-CoV-2, is where the repertoires were released. Sample metadata almost always included a de-identified subject ID, COVID-19 status, age in years and sex. Where HLA class I and class II types were available, the types were taken from metadata supplied by the sample provider, not from assay-based typing. Subjects who had been exposed to COVID-19, were actively infected with it, or had recovered from it provided the deeply sampled blood TCRbeta repertoires that made up the dataset. Samples came from the ongoing ImmuneRACE study (first 160 participants) plus 1,254 subjects from 6 global collaborators. The prospective study material was composed of cDNA or gDNA derived from T cells, B-cell-depleted T cells, or PBMCs.

In Seattle, one collaborating source enrolled patients while the infection was active and tracked those patients longitudinally over the course of disease. The collaborating institutions used their own protocols to collect whole blood in K2EDTA tubes. Collaborator samples were shipped for TCRbeta analysis as frozen whole blood, isolated PBMCs, or DNA extracted from either sample type. TCRbeta CDR3 regions were amplified from genomic DNA by means of the immunoSEQ Assay, a bias-controlled multiplex PCR. The published analysis was carried out like this. The number of nucleated cells in each sample was estimated by amplification of reference gene primers within the assay. To quantify the absolute abundance of each unique TCRbeta CDR3 rearrangement, sequence reads were collapsed and filtered. Productive Simpson clonality was computed per sample as the square root of Simpson's diversity index over productive rearrangements. Sourced from immuneACCESS, this table was stored by TCRdb with only in-frame sequences that have V and J called. A share of the clones is absent; for the studies checked, an unresolved V gene accounts for under half, and the remainder has no known explanation. The V and J calls and the clone size are those of that table, but D and trimming were determined from the DNA. Across this sample there are around 300,000 clones, with approximately 93% seen only once. Together, the top ten hold about 2.2% of the sample.

There are 13 amino acids in the CDR3, from cysteine to phenylalanine inclusive. This entry keeps only the CDR3 DNA: 39 bases, framed from base 1. The germline V gene sets CDR1 to SGDLS and CDR2 to YYNGEE. V drops 5 bases and J drops 6 bases, leaving 15 bases in between. Summary of the overall study and its limitations: The amount of clinical and demographic metadata varied by source and participant and was provided uncurated.

As regards this clone: No antigen is known for it. Within one base of it there is no much larger clone, and no base qualities were kept.

The sample consisted of peripheral blood. In this chain, TRBV9 is recombined with TRBJ2-7; perhaps TRBD1 is the D gene, with 6 bases matching. This clonotype was sampled from a woman aged 25-40 years with COVID-19, enrolled during active disease. CDR3 region: CASSGTGRREQYF. The DNA sequence is TGTGCCAGCAGTGGTACAGGGCGGCGCGAGCAGTACTTC.